This T cell receptor (beta chain) was profiled in a study of a mutant IDH1 vaccine in newly diagnosed glioma. Study-wide background: Eight vaccinations went to patients in weeks 1, 3, 5, 7, 11, 15, 19, 23. Pretreatment consisted of radiotherapy, temozolomide, or both, with most receiving both. Vaccination started 4-6 weeks after radiotherapy alone, or with temozolomide cycles.

The data were produced by immunoSEQ multiplex PCR, yet TCRdb's version contains in-frame clones alone and is incomplete. The table has some 25,000 clones, about three quarters seen once. Specified time point: week 5, during vaccination. What each vaccine dose contained was 300 ug of mutant IDH1 20-mer peptide, accompanied by topical imiquimod. Germline V gene sequence: CDR1 LNHDA, CDR2 SQIVND (reference sequence). This CDR3 has 17 residues. Trimming cost V 2 bases and J 2 bases, with 17 bases left between them. Details on this clone: Its target is not known.

This chain joins TRBV19 and TRBJ2-3; D perhaps matches TRBD2 (5 bases). The sequences come from PBMCs, collected from a glioma patient whose treatment included an IDH1 peptide vaccine. The receptor was derived from a man aged 35-49 years with glioma. The CDR3 DNA follows: TGTGCCAGTAGTATAAGGCGTAGGGAGATATCCACAGATACGCAGTATTTT. It codes for CASSIRRREISTDTQYF. Combining the CDR3 with reference TRBV19 and TRBJ2-3 gives the whole variable domain DGGITQSPKYLFRKEGQNVTLSCEQNLNHDAMYWYRQDPGQGLRLIYYSQIVNDFQKGDIAEGYSVSREKKESFPLTVTSAQKNPTAFYLCASSIRRREISTDTQYFGPGTRLTVL.